In this sample, the clone carrying this T cell receptor (beta chain) turned up a few times. Antigen specificity is unknown. This specimen comes from a study of CD4 T cells in relation to SARS-CoV-2 and coronaviruses. About the research overall: Convalescent patients were fewer than ten males and a few females; two were Hispanic. Study results and caveats: Culture-expanded clones reflect memory recall rather than primary priming during culture.

Profiling relied on immunoSEQ multiplex PCR, and the TCRdb table lists in-frame clones only, not all of them. The sample includes approximately 37,000 clones, approximately 85% of them seen just once. The CDR3 has 16 amino acids. Germline lookup yields CDR1 SGHRS and CDR2 YFSETQ. V dropped 0 bases and J dropped 0 bases, with 9 bases sitting between them. This TCR was recovered from an adult with COVID-19. The J gene is TRBJ2-2, the V gene TRBV5-1; D may be TRBD1 (5 bases). Source material: memory CD4+ T cells from PBMCs. CDR3 in DNA: TGCGCCAGCAGCTTGGCCGTGACAGCGAACACCGGGGAGCTGTTTTTT. Translated, it gives CASSLAVTANTGELFF.